This T cell receptor (beta chain) was captured by sequencing in a study of blood T cell repertoires in COVID-19. Study overall: T cells, B-cell-depleted T cells, or PBMCs provided the cDNA or gDNA that served as material.

Source study methods: From reference gene primer amplification, estimates of nucleated cell counts were derived. Sequencing was performed with immunoSEQ multiplex PCR; in TCRdb, only in-frame clones are kept and a portion is missing. V and J calls plus clone size are reproduced from that table; the DNA served to infer D and trimming. Among 150,000 to 200,000 clones listed, 85% were seen once. CDR1 SGHAT and CDR2 FQNNGV come from the germline V gene. Trimming left V 4 bases short and J 2 bases short, with 12 bases between. This CDR3 spans 15 amino acids. The receptor was isolated from a human donor with acute or convalescent COVID-19. The donor label of this sample is uncertain. The sample taken for sequencing was peripheral blood. The chain is built from TRBV11-2 and TRBJ1-3, with D perhaps matching TRBD1 (5 bases). CDR3: CASSSSDSTGNTIYF. The CDR3 nucleotides read TGTGCCAGCAGCTCGAGCGACAGCACTGGAAACACCATATATTTT.